The subject of this entry is one T cell receptor (beta chain). Its target is not known. The germline and genes are mouse ones. The CDR3 goes on 4 residues after the read ends, and that part is filled in from the germline J gene. Cell sorting was performed on pooled cutaneous lymph node cells with CD4, CD8alpha, NKG2D, NKG2ACE and other markers. The sample is drawn from a study of CD8+ T cells in alopecia areata. The CDR3 is made up of 14 amino acids. V was cut by 0 bases and J by 3 bases, with 9 bases left in between. Looked up from germline, CDR1 is NNHDY and CDR2 is SYVADS. It was cDNA, reverse transcribed from extracted RNA, that served as the sequencing template. The repertoire was sequenced with immunoSEQ multiplex PCR; TCRdb's copy has only in-frame clones and lacks some. The sample yields roughly 260,000 clones, without any singletons. Points from the study as a whole: Lesional scalp, especially alopecia totalis/universalis, showed higher clonality than normal scalp. Whereas mice showed it more clearly, TCR sharing across patients was murkier, possibly because of HLA.

The source is a C3H/HeJ mouse with alopecia areata. For this strain, the MHC haplotype corresponds to H2-k. The chain is built from TRBV13-3 and TRBJ1-2; weak D call: TRBD1 (5 bases). Sequencing was performed on CD4+ T cells sorted from a lymph node. CDR3 bases read: TGTGCCAGCAGTGATGCAGGGTGGGACTCC. Translated: CASSDAGWDS. The CDR3 reads in full as CASSDAGWDSDYTF.